Sequencing of this T cell receptor beta chain was carried out in a study of sequential checkpoint blockade in melanoma. Overall study: Each arm's sequence ended with maintenance nivolumab.

The CDR3 length is 13 residues. Trimming shortened V by 1 base and J by 7 bases, and 12 bases separated the two germline ends. Germline V CDR1 and CDR2: SGHDT, YYEEEE. The treatment denotes: randomized to nivolumab then ipilimumab (arm A) or the reverse (arm B). DNA-damaging chemotherapy had not been given to any patient beforehand. From thawed PBMCs, live CD3+CD8+ cells negative for CD19 and CD56 were sorted. Repertoires were generated with immunoSEQ multiplex PCR, while TCRdb's copy carries only in-frame clones and drops some. The table lists 30,000 to 40,000 clones, about four fifths of them singletons, with roughly 6% in the top ten.

This rearrangement joins TRBV5-6 to TRBJ2-7; D is unclear. The specimen was CD8+ T cells sorted from blood (inferred from file names), collected from a patient given nivolumab and ipilimumab in sequence. This clonotype was obtained from a human donor with melanoma. CDR3 amino acids: CASSLSVQLEQYF. As DNA, the CDR3 is TGTGCCAGCAGCTTGTCGGTACAGCTGGAGCAGTACTTC.